The 29 T cell receptor beta chains given below trace back to one sample, sequenced in a study of T cell changes during pregnancy in multiple sclerosis. The repertoire was sequenced with immunoSEQ multiplex PCR; TCRdb's copy has only in-frame clones and lacks some. In the table there are 15,000 to 20,000 clones, about nine tenths of which are singletons. This material consisted of CD8+ T cells from peripheral blood mononuclear cells, taken in the third trimester of pregnancy. Receptors originate from a female donor in good health, enrolled as a control in a pregnancy study.

V gene TRBV16 combines with J gene TRBJ2-7, with D unresolved. V gave up 2 bases and J gave up 2 bases, with 10 bases separating them. Germline CDR1 reads KGHSY; CDR2 reads FQNENV. The CDR3 loop spans 14 amino acids. The CDR3 nucleotides are TGTGCCAGCAGCCAACTAACAGTTGCCTACGAGCAGTACTTC. It yields the protein CASSQLTVAYEQYF.

J is TRBJ2-3 and V is TRBV27; 8 bases line up with TRBD2. V trimming: 8 bases; J trimming: 3 bases; junction bases outside the gene matches: 7. From germline, CDR1 is MNHEY and CDR2 SMNVEV (reference sequence). This CDR3 is 14 amino acids long. The CDR3 protein is CASRGLAMTDTQYF. CDR3 coding DNA: TGTGCCAGCCGCGGACTAGCTATGACAGATACGCAGTATTTT.

V is TRBV30 and J is TRBJ1-6; D call uncertain. The V end was cut by 2 bases, the J end by 0 bases, with 11 bases between. Germline V gives CDR1 GTSNPN, CDR2 SVGIG (reference sequence). The CDR3 runs to 16 residues. CDR3 in DNA: TGTGCCTGGAGTAGCCCGAGGAGCTCCTATAATTCACCCCTCCACTTT. Protein sequence: CAWSSPRSSYNSPLHF.

The chain uses TRBV23-1 and TRBJ2-4; perhaps TRBD2 as D (5 bases). TRBV23-1 is treated as an ORF (open reading frame) with a function not yet certain. The V and J ends lost 6 bases and 0 bases respectively, with 18 bases between them. This CDR3 spans 17 amino acids. Here the CDR3 DNA reads TGCGCCAGCAGACTTCGGCGGGCAGTTCTAGCCAAAAACATTCAGTACTTC. Encoded protein: CASRLRRAVLAKNIQYF.

V usage is TRBV27 and J usage is TRBJ1-6, with D possibly being TRBD1 (6 bases). V was cut by 5 bases and J by 0 bases, with 14 bases left in between. Germline CDR1 and CDR2: MNHEY and SMNVEV (reference sequence). The CDR3 sequence is 17 residues long. CDR3 loop: CASSLNREISYNSPLHF. For the CDR3, the DNA is TGTGCCAGCAGTCTCAACAGGGAGATCTCCTATAATTCACCCCTCCACTTT.

The chain joins TRBV7-6 to TRBJ2-7, with D unresolved. The CDR3 spans 14 residues. Trimming stripped 5 bases from V and 5 bases from J, with 16 bases between. The germline CDR1 and CDR2 sequences are SGHVS and FNYEAQ. The CDR3 here is CASSHRTVDHEQYF. The CDR3 DNA reads as TGTGCCAGCAGCCACAGAACCGTGGATCACGAGCAGTACTTC.

V gene TRBV6-1 combines with J gene TRBJ1-5; 10 bases agree with TRBD1. Trimming took 10 bases from V and 6 from J; bases not matched to a gene: 9. The CDR3 length is 14 residues. CDR1 is MNHNS, CDR2 SASEGT, per germline. Here the CDR3 DNA reads TGTGCCACCGGGGTGACAGGGGGCATTCAGCCCCAGCATTTT. This codes for CATGVTGGIQPQHF.

This chain connects TRBV11-2 to TRBJ1-1, with TRBD1 identical over 8 bases. This CDR3 comprises 13 residues. The J segment lost 8 bases and the V segment lost 4 bases, leaving 6 bases of the junction unmatched. The germline V gene has CDR1 SGHAT and CDR2 FQNNGV. The DNA of the CDR3 is TGTGCCAGCAGCTCTACGCGGACAGGGGAAGCTTTCTTT. It translates to CASSSTRTGEAFF. Filled out from reference TRBV11-2 and TRBJ1-1, the complete variable domain reads EAGVAQSPRYKIIEKRQSVAFWCNPISGHATLYWYQQILGQGPKLLIQFQNNGVVDDSQLPKDRFSAERLKGVDSTLKIQPAKLEDSAVYLCASSSTRTGEAFFGQGTRLTVV.

The count of this clone is one. The rearrangement uses TRBV5-4 and TRBJ1-2; TRBD1 might be the D (6 bases). The CDR3 totals 13 residues. The V end lost 6 bases, the J end lost 7 bases, and 16 bases lay between the germline ends. The germline CDR1 and CDR2 sequences are SGHNT and YYREEE (reference sequence). The CDR3 nucleotides read TGTGCCAGCAACCCAACAGGGAGCTTTGGCTACACCTTC. Its protein is CASNPTGSFGYTF.

This clone is classed as medium-sized. The gene calls are TRBV5-5 and TRBJ1-1; TRBD1 agrees at 7 bases. CDR1 and CDR2 (germline): SGHKS, YYEKEE (reference sequence). CDR3 size: 14 residues. With 0 bases clipped from V and 3 bases from J, the junction kept 2 bases outside the gene matches. For the CDR3, the DNA is TGTGCCAGCAGCTTGGGACAGGGTTACACTGAAGCTTTCTTT. It is translated as CASSLGQGYTEAFF.

The chain joins TRBV28 to TRBJ1-1; no reliable D call. In germline, CDR1 is MDHEN, CDR2 SYDVKM. The CDR3 length is 13 residues. V was cut by 0 bases and J by 3 bases, with 5 bases left in between. CDR3 protein: CASSLWTHTEAFF. In DNA, the CDR3 is TGTGCCAGCAGTTTATGGACACACACTGAAGCTTTCTTT.

This clone appeared a few times. The chain recombines TRBV7-9 with TRBJ2-7; maybe TRBD1 (5 bases). The CDR3 is made up of 14 amino acids. The V gene lost 4 bases and the J gene lost 5 bases, with 15 bases spanning the gap. The V gene's germline CDR1 is SEHNR and CDR2 FQNEAQ (reference sequence). The CDR3 DNA follows: TGTGCCAGCAGCTCCCTCAGGGTCGACGACGAGCAGTACTTC. As protein: CASSSLRVDDEQYF.

The CDR3 nucleotides are TGTGCCAGCAGCGTAGCTGGGGCGGGGGGGGCTCCTGACAATGAGCAGTTCTTC. Residues: CASSVAGAGGAPDNEQFF. The rearrangement joins TRBV9 to TRBJ2-1; 9 bases align to TRBD2. This CDR3 region has 18 residues. Germline V CDR1 and CDR2: SGDLS, YYNGEE. The ends lost 0 bases at V and 5 bases at J; junction bases unmatched: 12. Full variable domain (outside the CDR3, taken from reference TRBV9 and TRBJ2-1): DSGVTQTPKHLITATGQRVTLRCSPRSGDLSVYWYQQSLDQGLQFLIQYYNGEERAKGNILERFSAQQFPDLHSELNLSSLELGDSALYFCASSVAGAGGAPDNEQFFGPGTRLTVL.

This clone was found once. The rearrangement joins TRBV11-2 to TRBJ2-7; TRBD2 aligns across 9 bases. This CDR3 is 16 amino acids long. Germline trimming cut 3 bases from V and 1 base from J; bases unmatched to any gene: 7. The germline gives CDR1 SGHAT, CDR2 FQNNGV. The CDR3 reads CASSFLAGDKSYEQYF. CDR3 sequence (DNA): TGTGCCAGCAGCTTTTTAGCGGGGGATAAATCCTACGAGCAGTACTTC.

The rearrangement links TRBV12-5 to TRBJ1-4; 7 nucleotides agree with TRBD1. Per germline, CDR1 LGHNT and CDR2 FRNRAP. With V trimmed by 7 bases and J by 5 bases, 7 bases remained unmatched. This CDR3 region has 14 residues. In nucleotides, the CDR3 is TGTGCTAGTGCCTCGGACAGGCAGAATGAAAAACTGTTTTTT. Its protein is CASASDRQNEKLFF.

The rearrangement uses TRBV7-9 and TRBJ2-1, with D tentatively TRBD2 (7 bases). Germline V gene sequence: CDR1 SEHNR, CDR2 FQNEAQ (reference sequence). Trimming pared 5 bases from V and 6 bases from J, leaving 17 bases between. CDR3 length: 15 residues. The CDR3: CASSATSARGNEQFF. The CDR3 bases are TGTGCCAGCAGCGCAACTAGCGCCAGGGGCAATGAGCAGTTCTTC.

The chain is built from TRBV12-5 and TRBJ2-2; 10 bases map to TRBD2. V shed 3 bases, J shed 3 bases, and the junction held 4 bases outside the gene matches. Germline CDR1 is LGHNT and CDR2 is FRNRAP. CDR3 length: 16 residues. CDR3: CASGFNLAGDTGELFF. DNA for the CDR3: TGTGCTAGTGGTTTTAATCTAGCGGGGGACACCGGGGAGCTGTTTTTT.

The V call is TRBV28, the J call TRBJ1-4, with D hard to call. The germline V gene has CDR1 MDHEN and CDR2 SYDVKM. This CDR3 spans 15 amino acids. Trimming stripped 4 bases from V and 1 base from J, with 10 bases between. The CDR3 region is CASSSLQKTNEKLFF. The CDR3 DNA sequence: TGTGCCAGCAGTTCGCTACAGAAAACTAATGAAAAACTGTTTTTT.

V gene TRBV7-9 combines with J gene TRBJ1-1; possibly TRBD1 for D (5 bases). The germline gives CDR1 SEHNR, CDR2 FQNEAQ (reference sequence). The ends were cut back, 5 bases at V and 1 base at J, with 11 bases in the middle. The CDR3 is 14 amino acids. The CDR3, as DNA: TGTGCCAGCAGCAATGGGGGGGGGAACACTGAAGCTTTCTTT. Translating it yields CASSNGGGNTEAFF.

Judged by abundance, this clone is medium-sized. V and J are TRBV7-9 and TRBJ1-1, with a tentative D call TRBD1 (5 bases). Germline lookup yields CDR1 SEHNR and CDR2 FQNEAQ (reference sequence). The CDR3 totals 13 residues. Deletions cut 4 bases from V and 7 bases from J, with 13 bases between. CDR3 amino acids: CASSSGTRYEAFF. Here the CDR3 DNA reads TGTGCCAGCAGCTCGGGGACTCGGTATGAAGCTTTCTTT.

The chain links TRBV5-1 to TRBJ2-7; D might be TRBD2 (5 bases). The V gene lost 0 bases and the J gene lost 5 bases, with 6 bases spanning the gap. The CDR3 has 12 residues. Germline CDR1 SGHRS, CDR2 YFSETQ. CDR3 in amino acids: CASSLAGDEQYF. The CDR3 DNA sequence: TGCGCCAGCAGCTTGGCCGGGGACGAGCAGTACTTC.

This sequence joins TRBV11-2 and TRBJ2-7, with 11 bases that match TRBD2. Germline trimming cut 1 base from V and 5 bases from J; bases unmatched to any gene: 4. Germline assignment: CDR1 SGHAT and CDR2 FQNNGV. This CDR3 is 15 amino acids long. The CDR3 DNA reads TGTGCCAGCAGCTTAGTACTAGCGGGGGCCGACGAGCAGTACTTC. Translating it yields CASSLVLAGADEQYF.

This chain's CDR3 is CAISPGTGGALGYTF. CDR3 nucleotides: TGTGCCATCAGTCCAGGGACAGGGGGCGCGTTAGGCTACACCTTC. The chain carries TRBV10-3 and TRBJ1-2; 12 bases fit TRBD1. J was trimmed by 8 bases and V by 5 bases; bases with no gene match: 9. Germline CDR1 reads ENHRY; CDR2 reads SYGVKD. The CDR3 is 15 residues long.

V and J are TRBV28 and TRBJ1-5; 8 positions match TRBD1. V shed 0 bases and J 1 base; nucleotides not matched to a gene: 2. This CDR3 contains 16 residues. From germline, CDR1 is MDHEN and CDR2 SYDVKM. The CDR3 DNA sequence: TGTGCCAGCAGTTTATGGCAGGGGGCAAGCAATCAGCCCCAGCATTTT. Encoded protein: CASSLWQGASNQPQHF. Using reference TRBV28 and TRBJ1-5 for the parts outside the CDR3, the full variable domain is DVKVTQSSRYLVKRTGEKVFLECVQDMDHENMFWYRQDPGLGLRLIYFSYDVKMKEKGDIPEGYSVSREKKERFSLILESASTNQTSMYLCASSLWQGASNQPQHFGDGTRLSIL.

The rearrangement uses TRBV6-6 and TRBJ1-2, with D unresolved. CDR1 and CDR2 (germline): MNHNY, SVGAGI (reference sequence). CDR3 length: 13 amino acids. V lost 2 bases to trimming and J lost 8 bases, with 12 bases between them. CDR3 sequence reads: CASSYVVSRGYTF. The CDR3 DNA follows: TGTGCCAGCAGTTACGTGGTTTCGAGGGGCTACACCTTC.

The chain uses TRBV7-9 and TRBJ1-2; no clear D. The CDR3 is made up of 14 amino acids. The germline V and J ends were trimmed by 4 bases and 5 bases, with 14 bases remaining between them. The germline V gene encodes CDR1 SEHNR and CDR2 FQNEAQ (reference sequence). CDR3 loop: CASSSTATLYGYTF. In DNA form, the CDR3 reads TGTGCCAGCAGCTCAACAGCTACCCTTTATGGCTACACCTTC.

V and J are TRBV19 and TRBJ1-1, with unresolved D. This CDR3 is 11 amino acids long. The V gene lost 5 bases and the J gene lost 5 bases, with 6 bases spanning the gap. Looked up from germline, CDR1 is LNHDA and CDR2 is SQIVND (reference sequence). The CDR3 sequence: CASSWRTEAFF. Written as DNA, the CDR3 is TGTGCCAGTAGTTGGAGAACTGAAGCTTTCTTT.

This sequence joins TRBV4-3 and TRBJ2-1, with 11 bases identical to TRBD1. V dropped 4 bases and J dropped 7; count of bases not matched to a gene: 6. The length of the CDR3 is 15 residues. Germline CDR1 is LGHNA and CDR2 is YSLEER. The CDR3 here is CASSPGQGAVNEQFF. CDR3 sequence (DNA): TGCGCCAGCAGCCCTGGACAGGGGGCGGTAAATGAGCAGTTCTTC.

This chain links TRBV5-6 with TRBJ2-7; a weak D match, TRBD1 (5 bases). CDR1 and CDR2 (germline): SGHDT, YYEEEE. V gave up 0 bases and J gave up 3 bases, with 7 bases separating them. The CDR3 sequence is 13 residues long. This CDR3 reads CASSLGQHYEQYF. CDR3 DNA sequence: TGTGCCAGCAGCTTGGGACAGCACTACGAGCAGTACTTC. Using reference TRBV5-6 and TRBJ2-7 for the parts outside the CDR3, the full variable domain is DAGVTQSPTHLIKTRGQQVTLRCSPKSGHDTVSWYQQALGQGPQFIFQYYEEEERQRGNFPDRFSGHQFPNYSSELNVNALLLGDSALYLCASSLGQHYEQYFGPGTRLTVT.